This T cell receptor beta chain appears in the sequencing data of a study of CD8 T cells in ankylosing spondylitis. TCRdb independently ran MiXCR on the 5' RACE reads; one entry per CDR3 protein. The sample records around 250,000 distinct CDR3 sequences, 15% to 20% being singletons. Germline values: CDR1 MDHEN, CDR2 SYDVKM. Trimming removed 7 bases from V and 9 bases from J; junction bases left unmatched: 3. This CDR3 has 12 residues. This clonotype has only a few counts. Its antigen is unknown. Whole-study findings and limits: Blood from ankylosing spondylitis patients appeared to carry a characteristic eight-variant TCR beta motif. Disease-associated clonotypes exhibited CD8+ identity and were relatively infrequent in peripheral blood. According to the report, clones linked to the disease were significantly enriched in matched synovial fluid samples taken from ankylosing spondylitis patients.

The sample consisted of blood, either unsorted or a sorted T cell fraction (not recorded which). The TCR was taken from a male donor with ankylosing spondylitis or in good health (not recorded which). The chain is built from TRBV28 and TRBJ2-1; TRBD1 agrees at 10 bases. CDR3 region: CASIGTGVEQFF. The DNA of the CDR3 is TGTGCCAGCATAGGGACAGGGGTTGAGCAGTTCTTC.